This T cell receptor (beta chain) is from a study of blood T cell repertoires in COVID-19. As originally analysed: From reference gene primer amplification, estimates of nucleated cell counts were derived. The repertoire was sequenced with immunoSEQ multiplex PCR; TCRdb's copy has only in-frame clones and lacks some. The V and J calls and clone size were taken over from that table, and D and trimming were inferred from the DNA. Here the sample spans 300,000 or so clones, 80% to 90% being singletons. This CDR3 spans 21 amino acids. Germline-derived CDR1 and CDR2 are SGHTA and FQGTGA. The V segment lost 1 base and the J segment 4 bases; nucleotides outside the gene matches: 16. The cohort comprised adults aged roughly 18 to 95 years residing in 20 to 25 US areas.

The clonotype comes from a woman in her 40s with acute COVID-19. The chain links TRBV7-3 to TRBJ2-3; 14 nucleotides line up with TRBD2. The specimen sequenced was PBMCs or T cells enriched from blood (not recorded which). The CDR3 sequence: CASSLRGPLLGLAGGADTQYF. The CDR3 coding sequence is TGTGCCAGCAGCTTAAGGGGCCCTCTACTAGGACTAGCGGGAGGTGCAGATACGCAGTATTTT.